Listed here is a single T cell receptor beta chain. Trimming removed 0 bases from V and 4 bases from J, with 13 bases in between. The CDR3 runs to 15 residues. Germline values: CDR1 WSHSY, CDR2 SAAADI. Using unique molecular identifiers, the investigators prepared the TCRbeta library. TCRdb itself ran the PCR reads through MiXCR, one entry per CDR3 protein. This table has some 500,000 distinct CDR3 sequences, approximately 29% appearing once. The data derive from a study of T-cell reconstitution after alpha-beta-depleted transplantation in children. V gene TRBV10-2 combines with J gene TRBJ2-7; D could derive from TRBD1 or TRBD2 (5 bases each). The sequencing used PBMCs from the stem cell graft donor, collected from the stem cell graft. The TCR was taken from a human donor who donated a stem cell graft to a child with aplastic anemia. DNA for the CDR3: TGCGCCAGCAGTGAGTCATGGGACGGAACGTACGAGCAGTACGTC. The encoded protein is CASSESWDGTYEQYV.